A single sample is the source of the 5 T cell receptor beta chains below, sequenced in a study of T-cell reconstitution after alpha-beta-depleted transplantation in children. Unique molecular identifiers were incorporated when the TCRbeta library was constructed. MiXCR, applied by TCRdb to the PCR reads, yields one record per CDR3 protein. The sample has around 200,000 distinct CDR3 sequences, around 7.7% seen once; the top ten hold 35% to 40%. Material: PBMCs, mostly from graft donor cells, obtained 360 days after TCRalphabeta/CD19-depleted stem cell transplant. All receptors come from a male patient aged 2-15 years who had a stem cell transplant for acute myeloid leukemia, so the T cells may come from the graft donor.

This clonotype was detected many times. For the CDR3, the DNA is TGTGCCAGCACCGGGGTCCTAAAAGAGACCCAGTACTTC. The encoded protein is CASTGVLKETQYF. The J gene is TRBJ2-5, the V gene TRBV12-3 or TRBV12-4; D is possibly TRBD2 (5 bases). This CDR3 region has 13 residues. V was pared by 7 bases and J by 3 bases, with 12 bases between.

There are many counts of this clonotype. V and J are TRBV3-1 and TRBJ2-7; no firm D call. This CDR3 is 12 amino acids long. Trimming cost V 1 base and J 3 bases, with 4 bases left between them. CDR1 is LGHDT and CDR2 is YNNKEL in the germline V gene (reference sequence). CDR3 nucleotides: TGTGCCAGCAGCCAAGGAATCTACGAGCAGTACTTC. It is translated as CASSQGIYEQYF.

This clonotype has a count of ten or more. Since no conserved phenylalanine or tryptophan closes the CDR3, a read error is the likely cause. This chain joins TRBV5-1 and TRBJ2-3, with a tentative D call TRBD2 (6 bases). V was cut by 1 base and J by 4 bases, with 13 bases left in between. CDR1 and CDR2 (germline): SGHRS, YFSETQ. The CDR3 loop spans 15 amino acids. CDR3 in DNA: TGCGCCAGCAGCTTGATGTCCTCGGGAGCAGATACGCAGTATTCT. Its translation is CASSLMSSGADTQYS.

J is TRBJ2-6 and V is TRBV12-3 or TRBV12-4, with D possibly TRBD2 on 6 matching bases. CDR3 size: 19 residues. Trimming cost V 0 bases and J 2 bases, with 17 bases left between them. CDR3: CASSLALGLPGTGANVLTF. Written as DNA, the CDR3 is TGTGCCAGCAGTTTAGCGCTGGGACTCCCAGGGACTGGGGCCAACGTCCTGACTTTC.

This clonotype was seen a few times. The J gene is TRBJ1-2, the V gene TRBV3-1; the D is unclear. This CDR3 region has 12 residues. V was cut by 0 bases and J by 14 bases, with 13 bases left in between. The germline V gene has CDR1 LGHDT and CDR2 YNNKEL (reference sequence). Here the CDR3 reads CASSQDARAWTF. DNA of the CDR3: TGTGCCAGCAGCCAAGATGCCCGGGCTTGGACCTTC.